The clone carrying this T cell receptor beta chain has ten or more counts. Its antigen is not identified. This entry belongs to a study of T-cell reconstitution after alpha-beta-depleted transplantation in children. The CDR3 is 15 residues long. Germline V lookup: CDR1 LGHDT, CDR2 YNNKEL (reference sequence). J gave up 2 bases and V 4 bases, and 5 bases lay outside the gene matches. General study results and limits: Where some patients showed high TCRbeta diversity at day 60, it came from recipient T cells and thymic progenitors that had survived. One year post-transplant, T-cell counts and diversity were largely derived from T cells produced anew. There were reportedly several hundred expanded graft clones from which alpha-beta T cells came about two months after transplant.

A TCRbeta library incorporating unique molecular identifiers was prepared. TCRdb passed the PCR reads through MiXCR, listing each CDR3 protein once. The sample lists around 200,000 distinct CDR3 sequences, approximately 10% seen once, with about 30% in the top ten. The sample was PBMCs, taken before TCRalphabeta/CD19-depleted stem cell transplant. The chain uses TRBV3-1 and TRBJ2-3, with 8 positions matching TRBD2. This receptor was obtained from a child younger than two with acute myeloid leukemia, due to receive a stem cell transplant. CDR3 sequence reads: CASSLTSGHTDTQYF. The DNA of the CDR3 is TGTGCCAGCAGCCTTACTAGCGGACACACAGATACGCAGTATTTT.